The 29 T cell receptor beta chains in this list originate from one sample, sequenced in a study of blood T cell repertoires in COVID-19. Assay: immunoSEQ multiplex PCR; the TCRdb copy retains only in-frame clones and omits some. The data contain about 140,000 clones, 75% to 80% of them seen just once; the ten biggest clones take up roughly 2.9%. Sequenced sample: PBMCs or T cells enriched from blood (not recorded which). The receptors stem from a woman aged 45-65 years who had recovered from COVID-19.

This chain links TRBV6-5 with TRBJ1-4; TRBD1 might be the D (6 bases). Germline CDR1 and CDR2: MNHEY and SVGAGI. Trimming pared 10 bases from V and 1 base from J, leaving 16 bases between. This CDR3 spans 15 amino acids. CDR3 sequence: CATTQHRVTNEKLFF. DNA for the CDR3: TGTGCCACCACGCAACACAGGGTAACTAATGAAAAACTGTTTTTT.

This clone was recorded only once. The chain joins TRBV7-9 to TRBJ1-2; D possibly corresponds to TRBD1 (5 bases). The V end was cut by 0 bases, the J end by 2 bases, with 10 bases between. CDR3 size: 15 residues. Germline lookup yields CDR1 SEHNR and CDR2 FQNEAQ (reference sequence). CDR3 sequence: CASSLAFGGNYGYTF. In DNA form, the CDR3 reads TGTGCCAGCAGCTTAGCCTTCGGGGGGAACTATGGCTACACCTTC.

J is TRBJ1-2 and V is TRBV27, with a weak D call TRBD1 (5 bases). This CDR3 is 15 amino acids long. CDR1 is MNHEY and CDR2 is SMNVEV in the germline V gene (reference sequence). Trimming stripped 3 bases from V and 2 bases from J, with 13 bases between. For the CDR3, the DNA is TGTGCCAGCAGTTTGAAGGGCAGGGAAAACTATGGCTACACCTTC. It encodes CASSLKGRENYGYTF.

This rearrangement joins TRBV19 to TRBJ1-5; 7 bases agree with TRBD1. This CDR3 is 16 amino acids long. Trimming cost V 5 bases and J 0 bases; bases outside gene matches: 7. Germline V gene data show CDR1 as LNHDA and CDR2 as SQIVND (reference sequence). CDR3 DNA sequence: TGTGCCAGTAGTCTGGTACAGGGGATTAGCAATCAGCCCCAGCATTTT. Translating gives CASSLVQGISNQPQHF.

This chain links TRBV5-1 with TRBJ2-1, with 7 nucleotides matching TRBD1. Losses at the gene ends were 2 bases for V and 8 bases for J; bases not matched to a gene: 4. Germline V gene sequence: CDR1 SGHRS, CDR2 YFSETQ. There are 13 residues in the CDR3. DNA of the CDR3: TGCGCCAGCAGCTTAAGACAGGGTGATGAGCAGTTCTTC. It codes for CASSLRQGDEQFF.

This chain connects TRBV11-2 to TRBJ1-2, with 10 bases that match TRBD1. Germline V CDR1 and CDR2: SGHAT, FQNNGV. CDR3 length: 14 residues. With V trimmed by 5 bases and J by 7 bases, 7 bases remained unmatched. The CDR3 sequence is CASSTSGTGVGYTF. The CDR3 DNA sequence: TGTGCCAGCAGCACGTCCGGGACAGGGGTTGGCTACACCTTC.

This clone was picked up a small number of times. CDR3 amino acids: CASSQPVDSGELFF. The CDR3 region has the DNA TGCGCCAGCAGCCAACCGGTGGACAGCGGGGAGCTGTTTTTT. This rearrangement joins TRBV5-1 to TRBJ2-2; tentatively, D is TRBD1 (6 bases). The CDR3 length is 14 residues. Germline values: CDR1 SGHRS, CDR2 YFSETQ. V was trimmed by 4 bases and J by 7 bases, leaving 14 bases between them.

The gene calls are TRBV7-8 and TRBJ1-2; the match to TRBD1 covers 7 bases. V was pared by 4 bases and J by 4 bases, with 9 bases of the junction left unmatched. The CDR3 is 15 residues long. The germline V gene has CDR1 SGHVS and CDR2 FQNEAQ. The CDR3 bases are TGTGCCAGCAGCTCCGGACAGGCGACAACCTATGGCTACACCTTC. Translation: CASSSGQATTYGYTF.

A few counts support this clone. Compared with germline, one end of the junction differs, possibly owing to a read error. The V gene is TRBV13, the J gene TRBJ2-5, with a possible D match to TRBD1 (5 bases). CDR1 is PRHDT, CDR2 FYEKMQ, per germline (reference sequence). The CDR3 spans 13 residues. The CDR3 loop reads CASSLGAGDSRDF. CDR3 nucleotide sequence: TGTGCCAGCAGCTTAGGCGCTGGAGACAGCCGTGACTTC.

The J gene is TRBJ1-5, the V gene TRBV2; D gene uncertain. CDR1 and CDR2 from the germline V gene are SNHLY and FYNNEI. V lost 0 bases to trimming and J lost 11 bases, with 11 bases between them. This CDR3 comprises 13 residues. DNA of the CDR3: TGTGCCAGCAGTGAAGCGCCGGGTACAACCCAGCATTTT. Translated, it gives CASSEAPGTTQHF.

The genes are TRBV7-8 and TRBJ2-1; TRBD1 aligns across 8 bases. The J segment lost 7 bases and the V segment lost 5 bases, leaving 10 bases of the junction unmatched. The germline CDR1 and CDR2 sequences are SGHVS and FQNEAQ. The CDR3 consists of 15 residues. The CDR3 protein is CASSPADRDGNEQFF. In DNA, the CDR3 is TGTGCCAGCAGCCCCGCGGACAGGGACGGGAATGAGCAGTTCTTC.

The chain combines TRBV18 with TRBJ1-5, with TRBD1 matching over 8 bases. Germline CDR1 KGHSH, CDR2 LQKENI. The CDR3 consists of 14 residues. V dropped 2 bases and J dropped 5; count of bases not matched to a gene: 2. CDR3 residues: CASSPSQGDQPQHF. CDR3 DNA sequence: TGTGCCAGCTCACCATCACAGGGGGATCAGCCCCAGCATTTT.

The chain combines TRBV3-1 (or the pseudogene TRBV3-2) with TRBJ1-2; D is ambiguous. The germline V gene has CDR1 LGHDT and CDR2 YNNKEL (reference sequence). V shed 1 base and J shed 6 bases, with 9 bases lying between them. The CDR3 spans 13 residues. The CDR3 region is CASSQVAVDGYTF. The CDR3 DNA is TGTGCCAGCAGCCAAGTAGCAGTGGATGGCTACACCTTC.

The rearrangement links TRBV27 to TRBJ1-5; TRBD1 agrees at 10 bases. The ends lost 6 bases at V and 2 bases at J; junction bases unmatched: 4. Germline V gives CDR1 MNHEY, CDR2 SMNVEV (reference sequence). The CDR3 is 15 residues long. DNA of the CDR3: TGTGCCAGCAGCCTAGGGACAGGGGGCAATCAGCCCCAGCATTTT. Its protein product is CASSLGTGGNQPQHF.

V gene TRBV5-1 combines with J gene TRBJ2-5; TRBD1 matches 9 bases. The CDR3 length is 15 residues. V shed 3 bases, J shed 4 bases, and the junction held 7 bases outside the gene matches. CDR1 is SGHRS and CDR2 is YFSETQ in the germline V gene. CDR3 residues: CASSSDRGGSETQYF. As DNA, the CDR3 is TGCGCCAGCAGCTCCGACAGGGGGGGGTCAGAGACCCAGTACTTC.

The sample holds a few counts of this clone. V usage is TRBV11-3 and J usage is TRBJ2-1, with 7 bases identical to TRBD2. CDR3 length: 14 residues. The junction had 0 bases not matched to a gene; V was cut back by 0 bases and J by 4 bases. Germline CDR1 is SGHNT and CDR2 is YENEEA. The CDR3 protein is CASSLDGGYNEQFF. The DNA for the CDR3 is TGTGCCAGCAGCTTAGACGGGGGGTACAATGAGCAGTTCTTC.

The chain joins TRBV10-2 to TRBJ1-1, with TRBD1 as a possible D gene (5 bases). Germline-derived CDR1 and CDR2 are WSHSY and SAAADI. The ends were cut back, 6 bases at V and 0 bases at J, with 8 bases in the middle. CDR3 length equals 13 residues. CDR3 sequence reads: CASRGGVNTEAFF. In DNA form, the CDR3 reads TGCGCCAGCAGGGGGGGAGTGAACACTGAAGCTTTCTTT.

V is TRBV11-2 and J is TRBJ2-7, with D unclear. The CDR3 consists of 12 residues. Germline V gives CDR1 SGHAT, CDR2 FQNNGV. V lost 3 bases, J lost 4 bases, and 7 bases lay in between. The chain's CDR3 is CASSFGQYEQYF. DNA of the CDR3: TGTGCCAGCAGCTTTGGTCAGTACGAGCAGTACTTC.

Only a few counts were recorded for this clone. The chain links TRBV28 to TRBJ1-1; 9 bases line up with TRBD1. Germline CDR1 MDHEN, CDR2 SYDVKM. The trim removed 6 bases at V and 2 bases at J, leaving 13 bases unmatched. The CDR3 consists of 17 residues. The CDR3 loop reads CASSSGTGTTLNTEAFF. CDR3 coding DNA: TGTGCCAGCAGCTCCGGGACAGGGACCACGCTTAACACTGAAGCTTTCTTT.

V usage is TRBV12-5 and J usage is TRBJ2-1, with TRBD2 as a possible D gene (5 bases). The CDR3 is 16 residues long. Trimming cost V 2 bases and J 8 bases, with 19 bases left between them. In germline, CDR1 is LGHNT, CDR2 FRNRAP. The CDR3 DNA is TGTGCTAGTGGTTTGACCCGGCGGGCCCCTAGTGATGAGCAGTTCTTC. Translation: CASGLTRRAPSDEQFF.

The chain uses TRBV5-1 and TRBJ2-1, with TRBD2 matching over 13 bases. The CDR3 consists of 18 residues. CDR1 and CDR2 from the germline V gene are SGHRS and YFSETQ. V trimming: 3 bases; J trimming: 5 bases; junction bases outside the gene matches: 11. The CDR3 DNA sequence: TGCGCCAGCAGCTCCCTGACTAGCGGGAGGCCCCGAAACAATGAGCAGTTCTTC. It yields the protein CASSSLTSGRPRNNEQFF.

This chain connects TRBV19 to TRBJ2-2; D is ambiguous. Deletions cut 4 bases from V and 7 bases from J, with 10 bases between. Germline V CDR1 and CDR2: LNHDA, SQIVND (reference sequence). CDR3 length equals 13 residues. The CDR3 nucleotides read TGTGCCAGTAGTACACAGAGTCGCGGGGAGCTGTTTTTT. Translation gives CASSTQSRGELFF. Combining the CDR3 with reference TRBV19 and TRBJ2-2 gives the whole variable domain DGGITQSPKYLFRKEGQNVTLSCEQNLNHDAMYWYRQDPGQGLRLIYYSQIVNDFQKGDIAEGYSVSREKKESFPLTVTSAQKNPTAFYLCASSTQSRGELFFGEGSRLTVL.

This clone was counted only a few times. V usage is TRBV10-1 and J usage is TRBJ2-7; 10 nucleotides agree with TRBD1. The length of the CDR3 is 14 residues. Germline CDR1 reads WNHNN; CDR2 reads SYGVQD (reference sequence). Trimming took 0 bases from V and 7 from J; bases not matched to a gene: 3. The CDR3 region is CASSESGQGREQYF. The CDR3 nucleotides are TGCGCCAGCAGTGAGTCGGGACAGGGGAGGGAGCAGTACTTC.

This sequence joins TRBV11-2 and TRBJ2-5, with D possibly matching TRBD1 (6 bases). The germline V gene has CDR1 SGHAT and CDR2 FQNNGV. The CDR3 extends over 15 amino acids. V lost 2 bases and J 2 bases, leaving 12 bases between the germline ends. CDR3 amino acids: CASSLRSGQQETQYF. CDR3 nucleotides: TGTGCCAGCAGCTTACGGTCAGGACAGCAAGAGACCCAGTACTTC.

V usage is TRBV6-5 and J usage is TRBJ1-3; 8 nucleotides match TRBD1. Germline V gene data show CDR1 as MNHEY and CDR2 as SVGAGI. J lost 0 bases, V lost 6 bases, and 4 bases had no gene match. This CDR3 region has 15 residues. The CDR3 loop reads CASRDRVLSGNTIYF. DNA for the CDR3: TGTGCCAGCAGGGACAGGGTACTCTCTGGAAACACCATATATTTT.

This clone was seen only once. The rearrangement links TRBV6-5 to TRBJ1-3; D call uncertain. V was clipped by 3 bases and J by 0 bases, with 12 bases between them. The germline V gene has CDR1 MNHEY and CDR2 SVGAGI. The CDR3 extends over 16 amino acids. CDR3 in DNA: TGTGCCAGCAGTTATAAAGTCCCAGGCTCTGGAAACACCATATATTTT. Amino acids: CASSYKVPGSGNTIYF.

V usage is TRBV28 and J usage is TRBJ2-7, with a weak D call TRBD2 (7 bases). The CDR3 is made up of 14 amino acids. The germline gives CDR1 MDHEN, CDR2 SYDVKM. Trimming removed 6 bases from V and 2 bases from J, with 14 bases in between. The DNA of the CDR3 is TGTGCCAGCAGCTCCTTGGGGGGGCCCTACGAGCAGTACTTC. It encodes CASSSLGGPYEQYF.

V is TRBV18 and J is TRBJ2-7; 9 bases map to TRBD1. The CDR3 length is 13 residues. The J segment lost 4 bases and the V segment lost 2 bases, leaving 0 bases of the junction unmatched. CDR1 is KGHSH, CDR2 LQKENI, per germline. CDR3 sequence: CASSPGTGYEQYF. The CDR3 nucleotides read TGTGCCAGCTCACCAGGGACAGGGTACGAGCAGTACTTC.

This sequence joins TRBV19 and TRBJ1-2; 8 bases fit TRBD1. The V gene end was trimmed by 5 bases and the J gene end by 4 bases; junction bases not matched to a gene: 6. CDR1 is LNHDA, CDR2 SQIVND, per germline (reference sequence). The CDR3 length is 14 residues. The CDR3: CASSPEDRVYGYTF. The DNA for the CDR3 is TGTGCCAGTAGTCCAGAGGACAGGGTCTATGGCTACACCTTC.